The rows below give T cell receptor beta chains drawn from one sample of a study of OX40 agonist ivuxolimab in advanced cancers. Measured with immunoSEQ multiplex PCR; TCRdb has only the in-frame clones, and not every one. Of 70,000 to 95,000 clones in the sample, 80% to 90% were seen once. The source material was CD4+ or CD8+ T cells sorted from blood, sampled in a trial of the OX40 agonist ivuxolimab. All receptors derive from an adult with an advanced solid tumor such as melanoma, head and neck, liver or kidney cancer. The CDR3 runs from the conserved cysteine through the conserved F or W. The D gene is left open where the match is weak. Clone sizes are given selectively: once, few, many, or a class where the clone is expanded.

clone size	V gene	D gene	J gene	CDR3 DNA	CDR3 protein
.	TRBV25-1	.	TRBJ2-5	TGTGCCAGCAGTGATCCTGGGGGCCCCGAGACCCAGTACTTC	CASSDPGGPETQYF
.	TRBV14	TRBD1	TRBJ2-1	TGTGCCAGCAGCCCCTTTTCCAGGGGGCTTAACAATGAGCAGTTCTTC	CASSPFSRGLNNEQFF
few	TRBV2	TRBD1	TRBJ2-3	TGTGCCAGCACCACGCCTCTCGGGACAGGGGGCGCGGATACGCAGTATTTT	CASTTPLGTGGADTQYF
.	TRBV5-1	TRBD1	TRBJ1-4	TGCGCCAGCAGCCCCGGACAGGGGGAAGAAAAACTGTTTTTT	CASSPGQGEEKLFF
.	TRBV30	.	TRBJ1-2	TGTGCCTGGACCCAAATTAACTATGGCTACACCTTC	CAWTQINYGYTF
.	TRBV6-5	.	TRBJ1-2	TGTGCCAGCAGACCTAATCGACAGGACTACTATGGCTACACCTTC	CASRPNRQDYYGYTF
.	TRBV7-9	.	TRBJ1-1	TGTGCCAGCAGCTTATGGAGAGGGGAAGCTTTCTTT	CASSLWRGEAFF
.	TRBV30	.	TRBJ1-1	TGTGCCTGGAGCCCTTCGGGCCTGAACACTGAAGCTTTCTTT	CAWSPSGLNTEAFF
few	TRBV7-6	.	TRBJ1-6	TGTGCCAGCAGCTTGCAGGGTTCCAATTCACCCCTCCACTTT	CASSLQGSNSPLHF
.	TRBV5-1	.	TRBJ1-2	TGCGCCAGCAGCGGGAAGGGAGTCTATGGCTACACCTTC	CASSGKGVYGYTF
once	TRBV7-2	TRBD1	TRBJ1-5	TGTGCCAGCAGCCCGACAGGGGGCAACAATCAGCCCCAGCATTTT	CASSPTGGNNQPQHF
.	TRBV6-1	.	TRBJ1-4	TGTGCCAGCAGCGCCGCTGGGACCGGTGAAAAACTGTTTTTT	CASSAAGTGEKLFF
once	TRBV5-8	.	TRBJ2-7	TGTGCCAGCAGCTCGCTCTACGAGCAGTACTTC	CASSSLYEQYF
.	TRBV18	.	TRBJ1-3	TGTGCCAGCTCGCTTGAGGTCTCTGGAAACACCATATATTTT	CASSLEVSGNTIYF
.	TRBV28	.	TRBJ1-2	TGTGCCTCCGGGCCGATTAACTATGGCTACACCTTC	CASGPINYGYTF
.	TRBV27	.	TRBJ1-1	TGTGCCAGCAGTTTACAGGGCTTTTTAGAAAAAGCTTTCTTT	CASSLQGFLEKAFF
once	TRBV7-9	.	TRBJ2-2	TGTGCCAGCAGCTTAGGTCGGGGCACCGGGGAGCTGTTTTTT	CASSLGRGTGELFF
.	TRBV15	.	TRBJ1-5	TGTGCCACCAGCAGCGCGGACCAAAGGATTCAGCCCCAGCATTTT	CATSSADQRIQPQHF
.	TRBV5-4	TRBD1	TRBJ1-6	TGTGCCAGCAGCCGACAGGGTGGTAATTCACCCCTCCACTTT	CASSRQGGNSPLHF
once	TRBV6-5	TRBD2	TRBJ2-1	TGTGCCAGCAGTTACTCTCTCGGGGGGGCTTACAATGAGCAGTTCTTC	CASSYSLGGAYNEQFF
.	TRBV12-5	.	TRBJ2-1	TGTGCTAGTGGACCAGGGGGGGGTTACAATGAGCAGTTCTTC	CASGPGGGYNEQFF
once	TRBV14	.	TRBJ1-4	TGTGCCAGCAGTTCGGACACCTCAACTAATGAAAAACTGTTTTTT	CASSSDTSTNEKLFF
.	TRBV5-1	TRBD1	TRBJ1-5	TGCGCCAGCAGCCTTACAGGGGGCGGTCAGCCCCAGCATTTT	CASSLTGGGQPQHF
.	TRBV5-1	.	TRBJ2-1	TGCGCCAGCATGTTTCTGGATGAGCAGTTCTTC	CASMFLDEQFF
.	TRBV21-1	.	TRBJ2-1	TGTGCCAGCAGCAGTTTCGACAGGGCTATACTCCCTCCCAACAATGAGCAGTTCTTC	CASSSFDRAILPPNNEQFF
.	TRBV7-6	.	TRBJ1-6	TGTGCCAGCAGCTCAGGGAACTCACCCCTCCACTTT	CASSSGNSPLHF
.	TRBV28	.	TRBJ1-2	TGTGCCAGCAGTTTGGCGAACTATGGCTACACCTTC	CASSLANYGYTF
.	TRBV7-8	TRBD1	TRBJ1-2	TGTGCCAGCAGCCGCAGGACGGACAGGGTGGAGGATGGCTACACCTTC	CASSRRTDRVEDGYTF
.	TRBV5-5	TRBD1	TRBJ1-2	TGTGCCAGCAGCTCCGGGACAGGGTCCTTCTATGGCTACACCTTC	CASSSGTGSFYGYTF
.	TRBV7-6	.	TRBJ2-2	TGTGCCAGCAGCACCCGGGACTCCTACACCGGGGAGCTGTTTTTT	CASSTRDSYTGELFF
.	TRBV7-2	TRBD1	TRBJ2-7	TGTGCCAGCAGCCTCGGACAGGGACCTTCCTACGAGCAGTACTTC	CASSLGQGPSYEQYF
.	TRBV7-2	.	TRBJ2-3	TGTGCCAGCAGCTATTACACAGATACGCAGTATTTT	CASSYYTDTQYF
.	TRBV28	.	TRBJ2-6	TGTGCCAGCATTGGCTTTGCTGGGGCCAACGTCCTGACTTTC	CASIGFAGANVLTF
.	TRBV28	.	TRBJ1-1	TGTGCCAGCAGCCCGACAACAGGGATAAACACTGAAGCTTTCTTT	CASSPTTGINTEAFF
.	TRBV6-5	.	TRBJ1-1	TGTGCCAGCAGTTACTCAAGGGGGGGAACTGAAGCTTTCTTT	CASSYSRGGTEAFF
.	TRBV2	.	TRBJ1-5	TGTGCCAGCAGTGAACGGGGGGCTGTTCAGCCCCAGCATTTT	CASSERGAVQPQHF
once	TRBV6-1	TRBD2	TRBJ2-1	TGTGCCAGCAATACGGGGGGAGCCAACAATGAGCAGTTCTTC	CASNTGGANNEQFF
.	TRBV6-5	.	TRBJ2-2	TGTGCCAGCAGCTTAAAAGGAACCGGGGAGCTGTTTTTT	CASSLKGTGELFF
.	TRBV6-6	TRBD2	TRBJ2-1	TGTGCCTCCTCGACTAGCCGAACAAGGGAGCAGTTCTTC	CASSTSRTREQFF
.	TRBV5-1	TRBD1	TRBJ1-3	TGCGCCAGCAGCATCACCGGGACAGGGAACCCTCCTGGAAACACCATATATTTT	CASSITGTGNPPGNTIYF
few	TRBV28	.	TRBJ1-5	TGTGCCAGCAGTTTATTCGGGCAGGGGAGGCAGCCCCAGCATTTT	CASSLFGQGRQPQHF
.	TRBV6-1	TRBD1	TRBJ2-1	TGTGCCAGCAGTCCCGACAGGGGGCGGGATGAGCAGTTCTTC	CASSPDRGRDEQFF
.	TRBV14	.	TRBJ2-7	TGTGCCAGCAGCGAAGACAAGGCCTACGAGCAGTACTTC	CASSEDKAYEQYF
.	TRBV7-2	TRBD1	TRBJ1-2	TGTGCCAGCAGCCCGGGACAGGATTATGGCTACACCTTC	CASSPGQDYGYTF
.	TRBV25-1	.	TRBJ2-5	TGTGCCAGCAGTGAATGGGACAACCGGATAGAGACCCAGTACTTC	CASSEWDNRIETQYF
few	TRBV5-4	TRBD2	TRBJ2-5	TGTGCCAGCAGCTTGGAGCCTACTAGCGGGGGTCGGGAGACCCAGTACTTC	CASSLEPTSGGRETQYF
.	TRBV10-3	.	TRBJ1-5	TGTGCCATCAGTGAAGGGGTGGCGAATCAGCCCCAGCATTTT	CAISEGVANQPQHF
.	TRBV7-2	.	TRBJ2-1	TGTGCCAGCAGCACTAGCCCGAGCTCCTACAATGAGCAGTTCTTC	CASSTSPSSYNEQFF
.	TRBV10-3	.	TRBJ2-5	TGTGCCATCAAGGAAGCGGGGACACAAGAGACCCAGTACTTC	CAIKEAGTQETQYF
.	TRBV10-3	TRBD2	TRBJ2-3	TGTGCCATCAGCCGGACTAGCGGGGGATCTAGCACAGATACGCAGTATTTT	CAISRTSGGSSTDTQYF
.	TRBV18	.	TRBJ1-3	TGTGCCAGCTCCCCGACGGTCCCCTCTGGAAACACCATATATTTT	CASSPTVPSGNTIYF
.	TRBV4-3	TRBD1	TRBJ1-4	TGCGCCAGCAGCCCACACGGCGCAGGGGGGCATGAAAAACTGTTTTTT	CASSPHGAGGHEKLFF
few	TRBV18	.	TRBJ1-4	TGTGCCAGCTCCCTACCAAGCAGAGGGAATGAAAAACTGTTTTTT	CASSLPSRGNEKLFF
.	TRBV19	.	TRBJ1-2	TGTGCCACTTCGTATGGGGTCGGTGGCTACACCTTC	CATSYGVGGYTF
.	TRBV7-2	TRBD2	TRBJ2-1	TGTGCCAGCAGCTCGGGACTAGTCTACAATGAGCAGTTCTTC	CASSSGLVYNEQFF
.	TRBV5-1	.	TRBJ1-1	TGCGCCAGCAGCTTCGAATCTGAAGCTTTCTTT	CASSFESEAFF
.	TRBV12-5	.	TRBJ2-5	TGTGCTAGTGATAAAGGGGAAGGGGAGACCCAGTACTTC	CASDKGEGETQYF
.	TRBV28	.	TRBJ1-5	TGTGCCAGCACCCCCTCAGGGTGGGATCAGCCCCAGCATTTT	CASTPSGWDQPQHF
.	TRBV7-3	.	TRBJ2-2	TGTGCCAGCAGCTTGGGGCAGCACGGGGAGCTGTTTTTT	CASSLGQHGELFF
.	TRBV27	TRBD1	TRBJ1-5	TGTGCCAGCAGGGAGGGACAGCAAGACAATCAGCCCCAGCATTTT	CASREGQQDNQPQHF